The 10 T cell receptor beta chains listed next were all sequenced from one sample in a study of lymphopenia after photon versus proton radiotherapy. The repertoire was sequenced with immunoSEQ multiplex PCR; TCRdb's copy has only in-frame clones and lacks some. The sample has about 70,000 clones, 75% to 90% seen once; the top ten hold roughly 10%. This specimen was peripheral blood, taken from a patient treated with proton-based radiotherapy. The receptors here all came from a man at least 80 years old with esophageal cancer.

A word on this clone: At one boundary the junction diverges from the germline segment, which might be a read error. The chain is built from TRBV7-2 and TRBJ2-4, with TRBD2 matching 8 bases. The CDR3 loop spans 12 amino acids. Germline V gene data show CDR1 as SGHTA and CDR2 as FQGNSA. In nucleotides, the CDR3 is TGTGCCAGCAGCTTAAAAGCGGGAGCACAGGACTTC. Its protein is CASSLKAGAQDF. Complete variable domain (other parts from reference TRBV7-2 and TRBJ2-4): GAGVSQSPSNKVTEKGKDVELRCDPISGHTALYWYRQSLGQGLEFLIYFQGNSAPDKSGLPSDRFSAERTGGSVSTLTIQRTQQEDSAVYLCASSLKAGAQDFGAGTRLSVL.

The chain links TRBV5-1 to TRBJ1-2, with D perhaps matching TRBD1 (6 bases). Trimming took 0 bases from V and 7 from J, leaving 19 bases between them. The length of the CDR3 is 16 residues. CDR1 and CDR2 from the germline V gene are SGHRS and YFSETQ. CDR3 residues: CASSLEFNRGAAGYTF. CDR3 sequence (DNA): TGCGCCAGCAGCTTGGAGTTCAACCGGGGGGCTGCTGGCTACACCTTC.

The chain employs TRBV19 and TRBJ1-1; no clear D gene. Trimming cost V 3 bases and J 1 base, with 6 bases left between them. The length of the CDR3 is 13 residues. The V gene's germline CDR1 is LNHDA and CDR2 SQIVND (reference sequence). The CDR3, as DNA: TGTGCCAGTAGTATTTTTCCGAACACTGAAGCTTTCTTT. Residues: CASSIFPNTEAFF.

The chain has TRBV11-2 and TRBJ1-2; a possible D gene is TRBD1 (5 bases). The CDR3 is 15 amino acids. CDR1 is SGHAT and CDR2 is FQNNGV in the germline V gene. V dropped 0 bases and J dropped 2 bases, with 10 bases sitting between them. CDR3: CASSLDVRGNYGYTF. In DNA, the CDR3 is TGTGCCAGCAGCTTAGACGTACGGGGGAACTATGGCTACACCTTC.

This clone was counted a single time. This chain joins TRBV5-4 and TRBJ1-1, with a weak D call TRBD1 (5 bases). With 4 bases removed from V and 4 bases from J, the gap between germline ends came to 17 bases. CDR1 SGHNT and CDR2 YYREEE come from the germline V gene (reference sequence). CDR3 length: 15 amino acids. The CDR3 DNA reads TGTGCCAGCAGCCCGGGGGGAATGCGGAGCACTGAAGCTTTCTTT. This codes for CASSPGGMRSTEAFF.

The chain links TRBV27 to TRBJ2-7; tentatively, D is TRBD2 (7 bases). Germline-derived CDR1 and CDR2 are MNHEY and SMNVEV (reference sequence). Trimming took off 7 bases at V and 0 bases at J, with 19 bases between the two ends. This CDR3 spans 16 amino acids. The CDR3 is CASKTSGGRSSYEQYF. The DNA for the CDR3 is TGTGCCAGCAAGACTTCGGGGGGCCGGAGCTCCTACGAGCAGTACTTC.

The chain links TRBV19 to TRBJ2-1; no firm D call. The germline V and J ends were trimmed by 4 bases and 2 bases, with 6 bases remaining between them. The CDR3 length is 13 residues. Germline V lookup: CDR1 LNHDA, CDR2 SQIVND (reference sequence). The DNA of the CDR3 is TGTGCCAGTAGTACATGGACCTACAATGAGCAGTTCTTC. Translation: CASSTWTYNEQFF.

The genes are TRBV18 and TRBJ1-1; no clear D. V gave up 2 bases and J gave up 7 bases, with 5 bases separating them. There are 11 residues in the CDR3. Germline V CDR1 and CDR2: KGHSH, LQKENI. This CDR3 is CASSPGFEAFF. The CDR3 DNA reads TGTGCCAGCTCACCAGGGTTTGAAGCTTTCTTT.

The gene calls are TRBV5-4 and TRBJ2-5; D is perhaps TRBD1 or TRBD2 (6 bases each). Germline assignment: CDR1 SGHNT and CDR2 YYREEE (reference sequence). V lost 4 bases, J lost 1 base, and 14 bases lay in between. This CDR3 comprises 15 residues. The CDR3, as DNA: TGTGCCAGCAGCGCGGGATGGGGGGCCCAAGAGACCCAGTACTTC. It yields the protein CASSAGWGAQETQYF.

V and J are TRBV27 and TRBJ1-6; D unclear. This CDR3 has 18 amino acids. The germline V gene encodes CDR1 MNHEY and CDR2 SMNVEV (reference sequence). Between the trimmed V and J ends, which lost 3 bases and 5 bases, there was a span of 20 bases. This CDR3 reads CASSLKDRPWYHNSPLHF. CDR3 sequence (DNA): TGTGCCAGCAGTTTGAAGGATAGACCCTGGTACCATAATTCACCCCTCCACTTT.